The source of this T cell receptor beta chain is a study of beta chain features in type 1 diabetes. Only a few counts were recorded for this clone. Antigen: not known. The CDR3 sequence is 18 residues long. Losses at the gene ends were 1 base for V and 4 bases for J; bases not matched to a gene: 8. Per germline, CDR1 SGHTA and CDR2 FQGNSA. Investigators reverse transcribed all isolated RNA, so they sequenced expressed TCRB transcripts. Produced via immunoSEQ multiplex PCR; TCRdb's table is partial and in-frame only. This table has about 160,000 clones, roughly 8% appearing once. Heparinised blood was drawn once per donor, averaging around 110 mL. General observations from the study: The study found moderately but significantly shorter TCRB CDR3s in all four CD4+ subsets of Type 1 diabetes patients.

The source material was central memory CD4+ T cells from blood. This clonotype originated in a man aged 18 to 29 with type 1 diabetes. The rearrangement links TRBV7-2 to TRBJ2-3; 13 bases are shared with TRBD2. The CDR3 sequence is CASSLGLAGGLAADTQYF. The CDR3 coding sequence is TGTGCCAGCAGCTTAGGACTAGCGGGGGGCCTCGCCGCAGATACGCAGTATTTT.